This is a list of T cell receptor beta chains from one sample in a study of CD8 T cells in Susac syndrome. MiXCR, applied by TCRdb to the immunoSEQ multiplex PCR reads, yields one record per CDR3 protein. This table has around 270,000 distinct CDR3 sequences, around nine tenths appearing once. Sequencing used CD8+ T cells from PBMCs. The receptors come from a human donor with multiple sclerosis. Each CDR3 is given with its conserved first and last residue. Fields, in order: CDR3 DNA, CDR3 protein, J gene, clone size, D gene, V gene. A D gene is named only where the DNA matches it firmly. Some rows mark clone size as missing; the rest say once, few, many or name a class of expanded clone.

CDR3 DNA: TGTGCCATCAGTGGTAGGGGGACAGCGGAGAACACCGGGGAGCTGTTTTTT
CDR3 protein: CAISGRGTAENTGELFF
J gene: TRBJ2-2
clone size: .
D gene: TRBD1
V gene: TRBV10-3

CDR3 DNA: TGTGCCTGGAGTGTACAAGGGACTGGAAACACCATATATTTT
CDR3 protein: CAWSVQGTGNTIYF
J gene: TRBJ1-3
clone size: .
D gene: .
V gene: TRBV30

CDR3 DNA: TGCAGCGTGCTGGATTCCGAGCAGTACTTC
CDR3 protein: CSVLDSEQYF
J gene: TRBJ2-7
clone size: .
D gene: .
V gene: TRBV29-1

CDR3 DNA: TGCAGCGTTGAAGATAACCGACTCGAGCAGTACTTC
CDR3 protein: CSVEDNRLEQYF
J gene: TRBJ2-7
clone size: .
D gene: .
V gene: TRBV29-1

CDR3 DNA: TGTGCCAGCAGCTGGCGGTACGGAAGGAGCGACGAGCAGTACTTC
CDR3 protein: CASSWRYGRSDEQYF
J gene: TRBJ2-7
clone size: .
D gene: .
V gene: TRBV5-5

CDR3 DNA: TGTGCCACCAGCAGACCCGGGACAGACTATAACAATGAGCAGTTCTTC
CDR3 protein: CATSRPGTDYNNEQFF
J gene: TRBJ2-1
clone size: .
D gene: TRBD1
V gene: TRBV15

CDR3 DNA: TGTGCCAGCAGGGGGACAGTACTCAATGAGCAGTTCTTC
CDR3 protein: CASRGTVLNEQFF
J gene: TRBJ2-1
clone size: many
D gene: TRBD1
V gene: TRBV7-9

CDR3 DNA: TGCAGCGTTGTAGAGATCCTCACAGATACGCAGTATTTT
CDR3 protein: CSVVEILTDTQYF
J gene: TRBJ2-3
clone size: .
D gene: .
V gene: TRBV29-1

CDR3 DNA: TGTGCCACCAGTTTACTGAACACCGGGGAGCTGTTTTTT
CDR3 protein: CATSLLNTGELFF
J gene: TRBJ2-2
clone size: .
D gene: .
V gene: TRBV15

CDR3 DNA: TGTGCCAGCTCACCACCGGCCCTGAGGGGCACAGATACGCAGTATTTT
CDR3 protein: CASSPPALRGTDTQYF
J gene: TRBJ2-3
clone size: once
D gene: .
V gene: TRBV18

CDR3 DNA: TGTGCCAGCAGTGAATACCTCCAGCAGGTCTACACCTTC
CDR3 protein: CASSEYLQQVYTF
J gene: TRBJ1-2
clone size: .
D gene: .
V gene: TRBV2

CDR3 DNA: TGCGCCAGCAGCCAGGTCCGGGACTTCCTCCAAGAGACCCAGTACTTC
CDR3 protein: CASSQVRDFLQETQYF
J gene: TRBJ2-5
clone size: .
D gene: .
V gene: TRBV4-3

CDR3 DNA: TGTGCCAGCAGTGTCCAGAACACCGGGGAGCTGTTTTTT
CDR3 protein: CASSVQNTGELFF
J gene: TRBJ2-2
clone size: .
D gene: .
V gene: TRBV25-1

CDR3 DNA: TGTGCCACCAGTGATTTGGGGGACTCGCATTTCACAGATACGCAGTATTTT
CDR3 protein: CATSDLGDSHFTDTQYF
J gene: TRBJ2-3
clone size: .
D gene: .
V gene: TRBV24-1

CDR3 DNA: TGTGCCAGCAACCCCCGGGGGACCTACGAGCAGTACTTC
CDR3 protein: CASNPRGTYEQYF
J gene: TRBJ2-7
clone size: .
D gene: .
V gene: TRBV6-1

CDR3 DNA: TGCGCCAGCAGCTTGGTCGTGGATTCACCCCTCCACTTT
CDR3 protein: CASSLVVDSPLHF
J gene: TRBJ1-6
clone size: .
D gene: .
V gene: TRBV5-1

CDR3 DNA: TGCAGCGTTCTGGGAGGTAGTCGGCGGGGGAGGGACCAGTACTTC
CDR3 protein: CSVLGGSRRGRDQYF
J gene: TRBJ2-5
clone size: .
D gene: TRBD2
V gene: TRBV29-1